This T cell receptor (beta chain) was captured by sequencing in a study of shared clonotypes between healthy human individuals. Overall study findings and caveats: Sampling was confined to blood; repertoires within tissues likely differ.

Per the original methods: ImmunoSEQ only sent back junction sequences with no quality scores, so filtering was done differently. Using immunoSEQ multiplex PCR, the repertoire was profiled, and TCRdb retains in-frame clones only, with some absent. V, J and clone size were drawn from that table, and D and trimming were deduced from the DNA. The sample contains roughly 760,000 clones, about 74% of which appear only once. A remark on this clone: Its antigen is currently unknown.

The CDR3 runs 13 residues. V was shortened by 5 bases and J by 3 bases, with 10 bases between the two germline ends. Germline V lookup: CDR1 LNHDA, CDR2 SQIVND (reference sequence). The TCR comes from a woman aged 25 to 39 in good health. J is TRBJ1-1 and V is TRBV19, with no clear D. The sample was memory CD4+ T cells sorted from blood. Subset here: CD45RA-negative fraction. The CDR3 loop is CASSPRTYTEAFF. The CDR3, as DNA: TGTGCCAGTAGTCCACGGACTTACACTGAAGCTTTCTTT.